One sample yielded the 8 T cell receptor beta chains listed below, sequenced in a study of shared T cell receptors in the human thymus. TCRdb's table, derived via immunoSEQ multiplex PCR, lists solely in-frame clones and lacks some. The sample carries hundreds of thousands of clones, more than 75% recorded once. This sample also belongs to another study, concerning human thymus T cells.

The source material was thymocytes. The origin of the receptors is a boy under three years old with a congenital heart defect.

This chain links TRBV20-1 with TRBJ1-1, with unresolved D. V was trimmed by 5 bases and J by 10 bases, leaving 11 bases between them. CDR1 DFQATT and CDR2 SNEGSKA come from the germline V gene (reference sequence). The CDR3 extends over 10 amino acids. CDR3 bases: TGCAGTGCTCAAAGTGGGCGAGCTTTCTTT. It specifies CSAQSGRAFF.

The chain joins TRBV2 to TRBJ2-2; 7 bases match TRBD2. V was clipped by 7 bases and J by 4 bases; unmatched bases: 12. The CDR3 contains 16 residues. CDR1 SNHLY and CDR2 FYNNEI come from the germline V gene. Here the CDR3 reads CASTGLAGVVTGELFF. The CDR3 DNA reads TGTGCCAGCACGGGACTGGCGGGGGTGGTCACCGGGGAGCTGTTTTTT.

The chain employs TRBV19 and TRBJ2-2, with TRBD2 identical over 9 bases. The length of the CDR3 is 18 residues. CDR1 LNHDA and CDR2 SQIVND come from the germline V gene (reference sequence). The ends lost 3 bases at V and 5 bases at J; junction bases unmatched: 13. CDR3 region: CASSIGSSGEAFTGELFF. For the CDR3, the DNA is TGTGCCAGTAGTATTGGTTCTAGCGGGGAAGCTTTTACCGGGGAGCTGTTTTTT.

This rearrangement joins TRBV14 to TRBJ2-7; 7 nucleotides line up with TRBD1. Germline loops: CDR1 SGHDN, CDR2 FVKESK. The CDR3 has 15 residues. V shed 3 bases, J shed 1 base, and the junction held 6 bases outside the gene matches. CDR3 loop: CASSHRTGRSYEQYF. CDR3 sequence (DNA): TGTGCCAGCAGCCACAGGACAGGAAGGTCCTACGAGCAGTACTTC.

V usage is TRBV7-8 and J usage is TRBJ1-4, with TRBD1 matching over 7 bases. V shed 5 bases and J 7 bases; nucleotides not matched to a gene: 7. The CDR3 loop spans 14 amino acids. Per germline, CDR1 SGHVS and CDR2 FQNEAQ. The CDR3, as DNA: TGTGCCAGCAGCCCGTCCCGGGACAGTGAAAAACTGTTTTTT. Protein product: CASSPSRDSEKLFF.

V is TRBV7-9 and J is TRBJ1-3; D not resolved. The CDR3 extends over 17 amino acids. Between the trimmed V and J ends, which lost 5 bases and 1 base, there was a span of 18 bases. The V gene's germline CDR1 is SEHNR and CDR2 FQNEAQ (reference sequence). CDR3 region: CASSPRPLGESGNTIYF. The CDR3 region has the DNA TGTGCCAGCAGCCCAAGACCCCTGGGAGAGTCTGGAAACACCATATATTTT. The complete variable domain, with remaining parts taken from reference TRBV7-9 and TRBJ1-3, reads DTGVSQNPRHKITKRGQNVTFRCDPISEHNRLYWYRQTLGQGPEFLTYFQNEAQLEKSRLLSDRFSAERPKGSFSTLEIQRTEQGDSAMYLCASSPRPLGESGNTIYFGEGSWLTVV.

The chain has TRBV7-4 and TRBJ1-1; 8 positions agree with TRBD1. The germline V gene has CDR1 SGHVT and CDR2 SQSDAQ. The CDR3 sequence is 18 residues long. V shed 2 bases, J shed 0 bases, and the junction held 11 bases outside the gene matches. CDR3 in DNA: TGTGCCAGCAGCTTACGGACAGGGAAAAGAAGTTTGAACACTGAAGCTTTCTTT. Protein sequence: CASSLRTGKRSLNTEAFF.

This clone is a singleton in its sample. The genes are TRBV27 and TRBJ1-1; 12 positions match TRBD1. Germline assignment: CDR1 MNHEY and CDR2 SMNVEV (reference sequence). Germline trimming cut 5 bases from V and 9 bases from J; bases unmatched to any gene: 4. CDR3 size: 13 residues. The CDR3 sequence: CASSKGTGGQAFF. The CDR3 nucleotides are TGTGCCAGCAGTAAAGGGACAGGGGGCCAAGCTTTCTTT.